This T cell receptor beta chain was obtained from a study of graft-versus-host responses after intestinal transplantation. This CDR3 region has 14 residues. CDR1 is SGHDN, CDR2 FVKESK, per germline. In regard to this clone: The antigen is not known.

Study-level results: Present in recipient marrow, GvH clones included some that appeared first in ileum or blood.

Clones were sequenced by immunoSEQ multiplex PCR, and TCRdb holds only the in-frame ones, with some missing. The sample lists under 140,000 clones, just under 95% seen once, with about 0.54% in the top ten. The chain combines TRBV14 with TRBJ2-5; D is unclear. The tail of the sequence fits TRBJ2-7 better, so the J call may be wrong. The source was unstimulated CD8+ T cells sorted from spleen or lymph node cells, collected before intestinal transplant. This clonotype was obtained from a human donor who received an intestinal transplant. The CDR3 DNA reads TGTGCCAGCAGCCAAGTTTCGAGCTCCTACGAGCAGTACTTC. Translating gives CASSQVSSSYEQYF.